This T cell receptor (beta chain) was obtained from a study of blood T cell repertoires in COVID-19. Study-level background: Donors in the United States, Italy and Spain gave samples during acute or convalescent COVID-19. PBMCs, B-cell-depleted T cells, or T cells were the source of the cDNA or gDNA that made up the material.

This CDR3 is built from 13 residues. Germline V CDR1 and CDR2: SGHTA, FQGNSA. After removal of 9 bases from V and 7 bases from J, the junction contained 9 bases not matched to a gene. Sequenced by immunoSEQ multiplex PCR; TCRdb stores in-frame clones only, minus some. The repertoire includes fewer than 250,000 clones, 84% of them detected once, and 3.5% to 4.5% sits in the top ten. The origin of this receptor is a middle-aged man with acute or convalescent COVID-19. The sequencing input was peripheral blood. V is TRBV7-2 and J is TRBJ2-1; TRBD2 matches 7 bases. CDR3 sequence reads: CASRWREKNEQFF. The CDR3 coding sequence is TGTGCCAGTCGTTGGCGGGAGAAGAATGAGCAGTTCTTC.